This TCR beta chain appears in the sequencing data of a study of long-term antiretroviral therapy in people with HIV. The CDR3 length is 13 residues. The V end lost 4 bases, the J end lost 4 bases, and 10 bases lay between the germline ends. The V gene's germline CDR1 is LNHDA and CDR2 SQIVND (reference sequence). With survey level as its setting, the immunoSEQ assay was v3.0. Assay: immunoSEQ multiplex PCR; the TCRdb copy retains only in-frame clones and omits some. The profile covers almost 30,000 clones, with about 93% appearing a single time and around 6.4% taken by the ten largest. Points on this clone: What it binds is unknown.

The study's findings and limits: Older ART regimens were possibly in use when the blood was collected between about 2004 and 2018.

This specimen consisted of unsorted PBMCs, obtained around 6.5 years after starting antiretroviral therapy. The J gene is TRBJ1-1, the V gene TRBV19; D remains ambiguous. This sequence was found in a woman aged 35 to 49 with HIV. CDR3 protein: CASSTGRSTEAFF. The CDR3 DNA follows: TGTGCCAGTAGTACCGGACGGTCCACTGAAGCTTTCTTT. The full variable domain, with the rest looked up from reference TRBV19 and TRBJ1-1, is DGGITQSPKYLFRKEGQNVTLSCEQNLNHDAMYWYRQDPGQGLRLIYYSQIVNDFQKGDIAEGYSVSREKKESFPLTVTSAQKNPTAFYLCASSTGRSTEAFFGQGTRLTVV.